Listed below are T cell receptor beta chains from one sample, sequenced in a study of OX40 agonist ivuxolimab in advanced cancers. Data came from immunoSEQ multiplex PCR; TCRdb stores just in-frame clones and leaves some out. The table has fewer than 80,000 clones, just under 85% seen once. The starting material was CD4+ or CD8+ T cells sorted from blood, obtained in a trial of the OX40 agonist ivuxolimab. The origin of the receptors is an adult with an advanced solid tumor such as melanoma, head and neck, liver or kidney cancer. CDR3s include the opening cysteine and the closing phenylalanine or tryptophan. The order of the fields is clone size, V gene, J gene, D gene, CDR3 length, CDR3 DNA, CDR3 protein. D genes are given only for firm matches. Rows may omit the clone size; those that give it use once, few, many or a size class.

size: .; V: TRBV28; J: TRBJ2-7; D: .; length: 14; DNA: TGTGCCAGCAGTTTATCGGGACGGGACTACGAGCAGTACTTC; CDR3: CASSLSGRDYEQYF
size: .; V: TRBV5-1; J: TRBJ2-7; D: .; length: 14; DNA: TGCGCCAGCAGCTGGGGGGGGCCCTGGGACGAGCAGTACTTC; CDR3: CASSWGGPWDEQYF
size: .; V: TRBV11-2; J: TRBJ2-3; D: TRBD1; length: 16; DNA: TGTGCCAGCAGCACCAAGACAGGGGAGGACACAGATACGCAGTATTTT; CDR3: CASSTKTGEDTDTQYF
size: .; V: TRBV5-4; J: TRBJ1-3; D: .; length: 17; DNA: TGTGCCAGCAGCTTGGGGGCCGGGGGTCGCGCTGGAAACACCATATATTTT; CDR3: CASSLGAGGRAGNTIYF
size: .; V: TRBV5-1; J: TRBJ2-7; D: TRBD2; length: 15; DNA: TGCGCCAGCAGCAGGACTAGCGGGAGGGACAACGAGCAGTACTTC; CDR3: CASSRTSGRDNEQYF
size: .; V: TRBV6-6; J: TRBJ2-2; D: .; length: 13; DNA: TGTGCCAGCAGCCCCGGACGAATTGTGGAGCTGTTTTTT; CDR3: CASSPGRIVELFF
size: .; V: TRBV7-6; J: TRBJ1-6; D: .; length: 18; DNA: TGTGCCAGCAGCTTAGAAGTAACAGGGAGCTCCTATAATTCACCCCTCCACTTT; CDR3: CASSLEVTGSSYNSPLHF
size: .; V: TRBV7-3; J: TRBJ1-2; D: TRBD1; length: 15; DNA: TGTGCCAGCAGCGTTACAGGGGGCTCTAGCTATGGCTACACCTTC; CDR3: CASSVTGGSSYGYTF
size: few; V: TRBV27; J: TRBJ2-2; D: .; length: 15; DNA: TGTGCCAGCAGTTTGAAGTGGGGGTACACCGGGGAGCTGTTTTTT; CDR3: CASSLKWGYTGELFF
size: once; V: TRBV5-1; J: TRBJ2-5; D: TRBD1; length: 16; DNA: TGCGCCAGCAGCTTTTACGGACAGGGGAGCCAAGAGACCCAGTACTTC; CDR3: CASSFYGQGSQETQYF
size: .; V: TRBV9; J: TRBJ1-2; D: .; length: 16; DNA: TGTGCCAGCAGCGTAGGTCCCCAGGCAGGGGTGGATGGCTACACCTTC; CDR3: CASSVGPQAGVDGYTF
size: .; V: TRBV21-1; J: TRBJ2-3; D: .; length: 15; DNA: TGTGCCACCTCTGGAGGGACAGGGCCGACAGATACGCAGTATTTT; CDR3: CATSGGTGPTDTQYF
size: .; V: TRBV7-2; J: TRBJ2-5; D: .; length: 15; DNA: TGTGCCAGCAGCACCCCCCTAAGGGGAGGAGAGACCCAGTACTTC; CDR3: CASSTPLRGGETQYF
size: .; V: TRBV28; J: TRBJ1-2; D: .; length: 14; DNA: TGTGCCAGCAGTTCTACAGAGGGCAGGGATGGCTACACCTTC; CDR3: CASSSTEGRDGYTF
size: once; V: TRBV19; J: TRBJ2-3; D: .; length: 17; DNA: TGTGCCAGTAGTATAGGAGCTCGATCCCGCCTCACAGATACGCAGTATTTT; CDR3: CASSIGARSRLTDTQYF
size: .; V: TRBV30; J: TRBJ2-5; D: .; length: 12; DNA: TGTGCCTGGAGGGGGGATGGAGAGACCCAGTACTTC; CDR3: CAWRGDGETQYF
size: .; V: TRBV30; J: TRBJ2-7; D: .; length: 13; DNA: TGTGCCTGGAGTGTACGGTGGGGGTACGAGCAGTACTTC; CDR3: CAWSVRWGYEQYF
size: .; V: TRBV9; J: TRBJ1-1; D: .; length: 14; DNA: TGTGCCAGCAGCGTAGAGCGGGATACCCCTGAAGCTTTCTTT; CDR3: CASSVERDTPEAFF
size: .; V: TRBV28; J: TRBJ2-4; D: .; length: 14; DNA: TGTGCCAGCAGTCCGACAGGAGCCAAAAACATTCAGTACTTC; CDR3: CASSPTGAKNIQYF
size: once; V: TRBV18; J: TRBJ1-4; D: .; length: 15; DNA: TGTGCCAGCTCACCAGGGGTTCAAGGGTCTGAAAAACTGTTTTTT; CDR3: CASSPGVQGSEKLFF
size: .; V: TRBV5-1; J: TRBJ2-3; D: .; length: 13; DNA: TGCGCCAGCAGCTGGATTAGCACAGATACGCAGTATTTT; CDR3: CASSWISTDTQYF
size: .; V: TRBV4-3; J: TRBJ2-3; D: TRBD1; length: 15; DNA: TGCGCCAGCAGCCAAGACTCGACAGGGTCAGATACGCAGTATTTT; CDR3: CASSQDSTGSDTQYF
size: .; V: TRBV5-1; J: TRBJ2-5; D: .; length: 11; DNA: TGCGCCAGCAGTAGACAAGAGACCCAGTACTTC; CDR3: CASSRQETQYF
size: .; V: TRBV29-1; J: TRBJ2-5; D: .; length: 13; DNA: TGCAGCGCTGAGACTACCGGGGCTGGGACCCAGTACTTC; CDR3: CSAETTGAGTQYF
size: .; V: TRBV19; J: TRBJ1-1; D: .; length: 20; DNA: TGTGCCAGTAGTATAGATCTATACGGGGGTGGGAAGGGGCAGAACACTGAAGCTTTCTTT; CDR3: CASSIDLYGGGKGQNTEAFF
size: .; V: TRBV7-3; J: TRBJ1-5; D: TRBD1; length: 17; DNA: TGTGCCAGCAGCTTAATGCCCACAGGGGTGAACAATCAGCCCCAGCATTTT; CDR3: CASSLMPTGVNNQPQHF
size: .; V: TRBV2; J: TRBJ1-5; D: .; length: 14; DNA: TGTGCCAGCAGTGGATCTACAGCTGTCTTGCCACAGCATTTT; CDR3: CASSGSTAVLPQHF
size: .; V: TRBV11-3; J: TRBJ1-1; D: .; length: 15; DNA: TGTGCCAGCAGCTTAGGGTTGGCCGTTGGCACTGAAGCTTTCTTT; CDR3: CASSLGLAVGTEAFF
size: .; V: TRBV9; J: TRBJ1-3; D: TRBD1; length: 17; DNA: TGTGCCAGCAGCGTGACCGGGACAGGGACATCTGGAAACACCATATATTTT; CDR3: CASSVTGTGTSGNTIYF
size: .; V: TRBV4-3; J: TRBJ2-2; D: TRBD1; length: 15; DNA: TGCGCCAGCAGCTCTCCGGACAGGGGACACCGGGAGCTGTTTTTT; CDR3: CASSSPDRGHRELFF